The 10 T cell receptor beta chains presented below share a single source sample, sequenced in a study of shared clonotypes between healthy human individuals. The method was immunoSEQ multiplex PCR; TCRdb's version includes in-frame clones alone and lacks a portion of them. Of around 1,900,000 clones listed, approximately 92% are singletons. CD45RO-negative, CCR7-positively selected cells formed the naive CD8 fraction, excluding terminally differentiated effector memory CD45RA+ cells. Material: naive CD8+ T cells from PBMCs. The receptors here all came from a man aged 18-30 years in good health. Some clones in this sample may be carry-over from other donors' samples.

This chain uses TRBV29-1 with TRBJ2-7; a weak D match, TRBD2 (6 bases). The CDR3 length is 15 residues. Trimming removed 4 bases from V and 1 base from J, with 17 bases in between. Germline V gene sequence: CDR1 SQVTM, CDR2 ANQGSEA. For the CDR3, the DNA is TGCAGCGTTGGGGGGGTCGACAGTGGATCCTACGAGCAGTACTTC. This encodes CSVGGVDSGSYEQYF.

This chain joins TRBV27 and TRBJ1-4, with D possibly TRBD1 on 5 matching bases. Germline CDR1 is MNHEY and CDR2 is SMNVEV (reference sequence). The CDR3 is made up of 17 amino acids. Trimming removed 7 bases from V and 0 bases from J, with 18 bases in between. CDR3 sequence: CASTSLGVVATNEKLFF. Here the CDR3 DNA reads TGTGCCAGCACCTCCTTGGGGGTCGTCGCAACTAATGAAAAACTGTTTTTT.

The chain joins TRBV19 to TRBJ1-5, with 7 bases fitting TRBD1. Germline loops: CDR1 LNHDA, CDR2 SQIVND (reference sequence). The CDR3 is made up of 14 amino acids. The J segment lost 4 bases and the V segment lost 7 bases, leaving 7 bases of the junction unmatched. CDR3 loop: CASTTTGINQPQHF. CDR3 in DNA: TGTGCCAGTACCACGACAGGGATAAATCAGCCCCAGCATTTT.

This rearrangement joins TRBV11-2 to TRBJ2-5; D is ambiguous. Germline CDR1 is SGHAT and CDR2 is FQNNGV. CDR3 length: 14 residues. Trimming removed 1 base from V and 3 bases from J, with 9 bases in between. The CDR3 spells CASSLGFGEETQYF. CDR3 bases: TGTGCCAGCAGCTTAGGTTTCGGAGAAGAGACCCAGTACTTC.

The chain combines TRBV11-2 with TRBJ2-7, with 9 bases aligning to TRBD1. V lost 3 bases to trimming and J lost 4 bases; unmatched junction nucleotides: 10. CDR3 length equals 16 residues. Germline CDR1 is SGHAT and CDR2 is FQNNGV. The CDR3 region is CASSFWDRDRVYEQYF. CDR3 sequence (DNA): TGTGCCAGCAGCTTTTGGGACCGGGACAGGGTTTACGAGCAGTACTTC.

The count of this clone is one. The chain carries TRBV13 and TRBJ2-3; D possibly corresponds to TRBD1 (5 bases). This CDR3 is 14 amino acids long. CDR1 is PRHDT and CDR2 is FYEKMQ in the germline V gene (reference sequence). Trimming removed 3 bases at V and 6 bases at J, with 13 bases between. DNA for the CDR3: TGTGCCAGCAGCTTTTTTCTGGGGCGGGATACGCAGTATTTT. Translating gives CASSFFLGRDTQYF. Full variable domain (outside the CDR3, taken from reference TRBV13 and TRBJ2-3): AAGVIQSPRHLIKEKRETATLKCYPIPRHDTVYWYQQGPGQDPQFLISFYEKMQSDKGSIPDRFSAQQFSDYHSELNMSSLELGDSALYFCASSFFLGRDTQYFGPGTRLTVL.

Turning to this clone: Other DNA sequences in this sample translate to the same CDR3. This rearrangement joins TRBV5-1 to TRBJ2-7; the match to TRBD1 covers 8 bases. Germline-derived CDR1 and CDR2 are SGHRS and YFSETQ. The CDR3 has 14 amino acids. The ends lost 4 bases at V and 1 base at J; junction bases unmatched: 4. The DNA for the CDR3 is TGCGCCAGCAGCCCTGACAGGGGATCCTACGAGCAGTACTTC. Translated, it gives CASSPDRGSYEQYF.

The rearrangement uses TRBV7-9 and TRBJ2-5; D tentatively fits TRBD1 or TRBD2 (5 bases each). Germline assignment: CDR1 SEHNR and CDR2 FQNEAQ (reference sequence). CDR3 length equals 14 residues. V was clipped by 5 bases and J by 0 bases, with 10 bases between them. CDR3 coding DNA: TGTGCCAGCAGCCCCCGGGACCACCAAGAGACCCAGTACTTC. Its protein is CASSPRDHQETQYF.

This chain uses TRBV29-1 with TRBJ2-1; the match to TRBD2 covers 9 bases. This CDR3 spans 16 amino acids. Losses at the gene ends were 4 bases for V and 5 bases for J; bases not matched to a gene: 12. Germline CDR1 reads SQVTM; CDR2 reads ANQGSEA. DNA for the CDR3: TGCAGCGTTGGCCCCTTTAGCGGGAGTGTCCACAATGAGCAGTTCTTC. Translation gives CSVGPFSGSVHNEQFF.

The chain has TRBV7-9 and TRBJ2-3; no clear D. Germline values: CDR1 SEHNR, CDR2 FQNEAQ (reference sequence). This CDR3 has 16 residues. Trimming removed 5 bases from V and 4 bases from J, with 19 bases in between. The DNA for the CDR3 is TGTGCCAGCAGCGATATTTCGGGCCATGTCCCAGATACGCAGTATTTT. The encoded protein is CASSDISGHVPDTQYF. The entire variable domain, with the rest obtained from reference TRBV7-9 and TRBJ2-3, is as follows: DTGVSQNPRHKITKRGQNVTFRCDPISEHNRLYWYRQTLGQGPEFLTYFQNEAQLEKSRLLSDRFSAERPKGSFSTLEIQRTEQGDSAMYLCASSDISGHVPDTQYFGPGTRLTVL.